A single sample is the source of the 18 T cell receptor beta chains below, sequenced in a study of blood T cell repertoires in COVID-19. TCRdb's table, derived via immunoSEQ multiplex PCR, lists solely in-frame clones and lacks some. Of about 380,000 clones listed, about 90% were seen once; the top ten hold 2.5% to 3.5%. Sequenced input: PBMCs or T cells enriched from blood (not recorded which). These receptors were obtained from a woman in her twenties or thirties who had recovered from COVID-19.

The CDR3 loop reads CASSFERGSYNEQFF. CDR3 nucleotide sequence: TGTGCCAGCAGCTTTGAGCGGGGGTCCTACAATGAGCAGTTCTTC. V usage is TRBV11-2 and J usage is TRBJ2-1; TRBD2 aligns across 8 bases. CDR1 is SGHAT and CDR2 is FQNNGV in the germline V gene. The CDR3 covers 15 residues. The ends lost 3 bases at V and 1 base at J; junction bases unmatched: 2. Full variable domain (remainder filled in from reference TRBV11-2 and TRBJ2-1): EAGVAQSPRYKIIEKRQSVAFWCNPISGHATLYWYQQILGQGPKLLIQFQNNGVVDDSQLPKDRFSAERLKGVDSTLKIQPAKLEDSAVYLCASSFERGSYNEQFFGPGTRLTVL.

The chain is built from TRBV28 and TRBJ1-3; no firm D call. Germline V lookup: CDR1 MDHEN, CDR2 SYDVKM. V dropped 3 bases and J dropped 4 bases, with 4 bases sitting between them. The CDR3 is made up of 12 amino acids. Here the CDR3 DNA reads TGTGCCAGCAGTTTTCGGGGAAACACCATATATTTT. Its protein is CASSFRGNTIYF.

V gene TRBV7-9 combines with J gene TRBJ2-5; D perhaps matches TRBD2 (5 bases). CDR1 is SEHNR, CDR2 FQNEAQ, per germline (reference sequence). V lost 5 bases and J 2 bases, leaving 18 bases between the germline ends. CDR3 length: 16 residues. Written as DNA, the CDR3 is TGTGCCAGCAGCCGACGGCCGAGGGTAGGTCAAGAGACCCAGTACTTC. It yields the protein CASSRRPRVGQETQYF.

The chain is built from TRBV24-1 and TRBJ2-1; maybe TRBD2 (6 bases). Trimming stripped 0 bases from V and 13 bases from J, with 9 bases between. The CDR3 totals 12 residues. The germline V gene has CDR1 KGHDR and CDR2 SFDVKD. Written as DNA, the CDR3 is TGTGCCACCAGTGATTTGTGGGGGGAACAGTTCTTC. Protein product: CATSDLWGEQFF.

V and J are TRBV28 and TRBJ1-4; 7 bases align to TRBD1. Looked up from germline, CDR1 is MDHEN and CDR2 is SYDVKM. This CDR3 contains 16 residues. V lost 4 bases to trimming and J lost 5 bases; unmatched junction nucleotides: 10. The CDR3 protein is CASSSPGDSQNEKLFF. The CDR3 nucleotides read TGTGCCAGCAGTTCCCCCGGGGACAGTCAAAATGAAAAACTGTTTTTT.

V and J are TRBV4-1 and TRBJ2-3, with 7 bases aligning to TRBD2. The length of the CDR3 is 15 residues. J lost 3 bases, V lost 2 bases, and 5 bases had no gene match. Germline-derived CDR1 and CDR2 are MGHRA and YSYEKL. The CDR3 protein is CASSQWAGVTDTQYF. CDR3 in DNA: TGCGCCAGCAGCCAATGGGCGGGAGTTACAGATACGCAGTATTTT.

V usage is TRBV14 and J usage is TRBJ2-7, with D tentatively TRBD2 (5 bases). This CDR3 is built from 13 residues. CDR1 is SGHDN, CDR2 FVKESK, per germline. Trimming pared 1 base from V and 1 base from J, leaving 5 bases between. CDR3 sequence reads: CASSQGTSYEQYF. The DNA for the CDR3 is TGTGCCAGCAGCCAAGGGACTTCCTACGAGCAGTACTTC.

V gene TRBV7-9 combines with J gene TRBJ2-5, with TRBD1 matching 8 bases. Germline assignment: CDR1 SEHNR and CDR2 FQNEAQ (reference sequence). This CDR3 has 16 residues. Trimming cost V 5 bases and J 5 bases; bases outside gene matches: 13. The chain's CDR3 is CASSQPRQGAGETQYF. The CDR3 nucleotides are TGTGCCAGCAGCCAACCCCGGCAGGGGGCAGGGGAGACCCAGTACTTC.

The J gene is TRBJ1-2, the V gene TRBV5-4, with D uncertain. Deletions cut 2 bases from V and 1 base from J, with 6 bases between. Germline lookup yields CDR1 SGHNT and CDR2 YYREEE (reference sequence). The CDR3 is 13 residues long. CDR3 sequence reads: CASSFGSNYGYTF. The DNA for the CDR3 is TGTGCCAGCAGCTTTGGCAGTAACTATGGCTACACCTTC.

This clone was seen once. V gene TRBV6-5 combines with J gene TRBJ1-3, with D possibly matching TRBD1 (5 bases). Trimming removed 4 bases from V and 4 bases from J, with 8 bases in between. The CDR3 has 13 amino acids. Germline lookup yields CDR1 MNHEY and CDR2 SVGAGI. The CDR3 sequence: CASSFQGGNTIYF. For the CDR3, the DNA is TGTGCCAGCAGTTTTCAGGGAGGAAACACCATATATTTT.

The V call is TRBV19, the J call TRBJ2-3, with 8 bases identical to TRBD2. CDR3 length: 15 amino acids. The J segment lost 2 bases and the V segment lost 7 bases, leaving 8 bases of the junction unmatched. CDR1 and CDR2 (germline): LNHDA, SQIVND (reference sequence). CDR3 loop: CASKQRGSPTDTQYF. The CDR3 DNA reads as TGTGCCAGTAAACAGCGGGGGTCCCCCACAGATACGCAGTATTTT.

The chain carries TRBV25-1 and TRBJ1-1, with D unclear. The CDR3 runs 12 residues. Germline-derived CDR1 and CDR2 are MGHDK and SYGVNS. V was shortened by 5 bases and J by 3 bases, with 7 bases between the two germline ends. In DNA form, the CDR3 reads TGTGCCAGCAGTCGGAGGGACACTGAAGCTTTCTTT. This sequence encodes CASSRRDTEAFF.

The V gene is TRBV4-1, the J gene TRBJ2-1; weak D call: TRBD2 (6 bases). CDR1 MGHRA and CDR2 YSYEKL come from the germline V gene. CDR3 size: 18 residues. Trimming took 1 base from V and 1 from J, leaving 17 bases between them. The CDR3 region has the DNA TGCGCCAGCAGCCAAGTAACAGCCGGGACTCTGTCCTACAATGAGCAGTTCTTC. Translating it yields CASSQVTAGTLSYNEQFF.

The chain links TRBV27 to TRBJ1-2; 11 positions agree with TRBD1. Germline loops: CDR1 MNHEY, CDR2 SMNVEV (reference sequence). V lost 3 bases to trimming and J lost 8 bases; unmatched junction nucleotides: 5. The CDR3 is 14 amino acids. DNA of the CDR3: TGTGCCAGCAGTTTGGGGACAGGGGGTGGAGGCTACACCTTC. It encodes CASSLGTGGGGYTF.

The CDR3 DNA reads TGTGCCAGTAGACTGGACAGTCACTATGGCTACACCTTC. It specifies CASRLDSHYGYTF. The gene calls are TRBV19 and TRBJ1-2, with TRBD1 as a possible D gene (6 bases). Germline CDR1 LNHDA, CDR2 SQIVND (reference sequence). The CDR3 runs 13 residues. V was trimmed by 6 bases and J by 3 bases, leaving 11 bases between them.

The chain carries TRBV25-1 and TRBJ1-1; the match to TRBD1 covers 9 bases. The junction had 4 bases not matched to a gene; V was cut back by 4 bases and J by 7 bases. CDR1 and CDR2 (germline): MGHDK, SYGVNS. The CDR3 is 13 amino acids. CDR3 amino acids: CASSVRQGDEAFF. The CDR3 coding sequence is TGTGCCAGCAGTGTCCGACAGGGGGATGAAGCTTTCTTT.

This clone was seen only a few times. This sequence joins TRBV7-2 and TRBJ2-1; a possible D gene is TRBD2 (5 bases). The CDR3 runs to 16 residues. The germline CDR1 and CDR2 sequences are SGHTA and FQGNSA. Trimming pared 7 bases from V and 6 bases from J, leaving 22 bases between. In nucleotides, the CDR3 is TGTGCCAGCACCCTTGCGGCGGGCCGTCCCCCCAATGAGCAGTTCTTC. Its protein product is CASTLAAGRPPNEQFF.

This sequence joins TRBV6-5 and TRBJ1-5; a weak D match, TRBD1 (5 bases). The CDR3 sequence is 13 residues long. The germline V gene encodes CDR1 MNHEY and CDR2 SVGAGI. Between the trimmed V and J ends, which lost 5 bases and 4 bases, there was a span of 9 bases. The CDR3 DNA is TGTGCCAGCAGTCTGACAGTGAATCAGCCCCAGCATTTT. Its protein is CASSLTVNQPQHF.